This TCR beta chain was recorded in a study of CD8 T cells in ankylosing spondylitis. This CDR3 region has 16 residues. The V gene's germline CDR1 is SGHKS and CDR2 YYEKEE (reference sequence). V gave up 2 bases and J gave up 2 bases; unmatched junction bases: 9. MiXCR, applied by TCRdb to the 5' RACE reads, yields one record per CDR3 protein. There are 350,000 or so distinct CDR3 sequences in the sample; under 15% occur only once, and 1.1% lies in the top ten. This clonotype showed up many times. This sequence joins TRBV5-5 and TRBJ1-1, with 7 positions matching TRBD1. The receptor's source is a male donor with ankylosing spondylitis or in good health (not recorded which). The material sequenced was blood, either unsorted or a sorted T cell fraction (not recorded which). In DNA, the CDR3 is TGTGCCAGCAGCTTAACCGGGACAGCCATAAACACTGAAGCTTTCTTT. Its protein product is CASSLTGTAINTEAFF.